This T cell receptor beta chain was documented in a study of cytomegalovirus exposure and HLA in healthy donors. In the PCR, 60 Vbeta and 13 Jbeta primers were used. Assay: immunoSEQ multiplex PCR; the TCRdb copy retains only in-frame clones and omits some. The sample shows 250,000 to 350,000 clones, about four fifths of them seen only once. Trimming removed 4 bases at V and 3 bases at J, with 16 bases between. Germline CDR1 SQVTM, CDR2 ANQGSEA. The CDR3 spans 14 residues. This clone appeared once. The clonotype comes from a girl aged 2 to 10 in good health and CMV-seronegative. The sequenced sample was PBMCs. The chain carries TRBV29-1 and TRBJ2-7, with no clear D. The CDR3, as DNA: TGCAGCGTTGGCCTCCTGGCGGTAAACTACGAGCAGTACTTC. Amino acids: CSVGLLAVNYEQYF.